Sequencing of this T cell receptor beta chain was carried out in a study of STAT5B mutations in CD4+ large granular lymphocyte leukemia. About this clone itself: Its specificity is not known.

TCRdb's copy holds only in-frame clones and misses some; the assay was immunoSEQ multiplex PCR. The repertoire holds tens of thousands of clones, with approximately 69% as singletons. The germline V gene has CDR1 MNHEY and CDR2 SMNVEV (reference sequence). With 6 bases clipped from V and 2 bases from J, the junction kept 18 bases outside the gene matches. There are 18 residues in the CDR3. Study-wide results and limits: Without HLA matching, higher CD4+ than CD8+ T-LGLL clonality could reflect small sample size.

The sequenced sample consisted of CD4+ T cells from blood buffy coats. This sequence joins TRBV27 and TRBJ1-2; 7 bases are a match to TRBD1. The receptor comes from a human donor in good health. The CDR3 DNA sequence: TGTGCCAGCAGCCAGGGCCCACGAAGGGGGCTAGGAAACTATGGCTACACCTTC. Residues: CASSQGPRRGLGNYGYTF.